This T cell receptor beta chain was retrieved from a study of shared clonotypes between healthy human individuals. Sequencing was performed with immunoSEQ multiplex PCR; in TCRdb, only in-frame clones are kept and a portion is missing. Seen here are roughly 590,000 clones, roughly 95% observed once, and the top ten hold less than 0.13%. CD45RO-negative cells were positively selected for CCR7, leaving out terminally differentiated effector memory CD45RA+ cells. This CDR3 has 15 amino acids. Trimming removed 6 bases at V and 2 bases at J, with 17 bases between. CDR1 and CDR2 from the germline V gene are MDHEN and SYDVKM.

V gene TRBV28 combines with J gene TRBJ2-7; D uncertain. The sequence derives from a woman under 40 in good health. The sequenced sample was naive CD8+ T cells sorted from blood. For the CDR3, the DNA is TGTGCCAGCAGCCTGGCTAGGAGCCGTACCTACGAGCAGTACTTC. It is translated as CASSLARSRTYEQYF.